A selection of T cell receptor beta chains follows, all from one sample in a study of blood T cell repertoires in COVID-19. Assay used: immunoSEQ multiplex PCR; TCRdb lists only in-frame clones, some missing. The table lists about 200,000 clones, approximately 82% of them singletons. What was sequenced was peripheral blood. These receptors were taken from a human donor in a cohort sampled during active COVID-19. The CDR3 runs from the conserved cysteine through the conserved F or W. The D gene is left open where the match is weak. Expanded clones get a size class; other rows say once, few or many, or leave the size out.

v_call	j_call	clone_size	d_call	cdr3_nt	cdr3_aa
TRBV5-5	TRBJ2-3	.	.	TGTGCCAGCAGCTCGGGGTATAGCACAGATACGCAGTATTTT	CASSSGYSTDTQYF
TRBV20-1	TRBJ2-7	.	TRBD2	TGCAGTGCTAGTGATAGCGGGAGCTCCTACGAGCAGTACTTC	CSASDSGSSYEQYF
TRBV4-1	TRBJ1-2	few	.	TGCGCCAGCAGCCAAAGGGTTCGGGGGGGTAACTATGGCTACACCTTC	CASSQRVRGGNYGYTF
TRBV12-5	TRBJ1-3	.	TRBD1	TGTGCTAGTGGTTCACCAAACCGGGACAGTATCTCTGGAAACACCATATATTTT	CASGSPNRDSISGNTIYF
TRBV10-2	TRBJ1-1	.	.	TGCGCCAGCAGGCAACAGGGGAACACTGAAGCTTTCTTT	CASRQQGNTEAFF
TRBV19	TRBJ1-5	once	.	TGTGCCAGTAGTGCCCTGACACTGTATAGCAATCAGCCCCAGCATTTT	CASSALTLYSNQPQHF
TRBV6-6	TRBJ1-5	.	.	TGTGCCAGCAGTTACAAACGGGATAGCAATCAGCCCCAGCATTTT	CASSYKRDSNQPQHF
TRBV15	TRBJ2-5	.	.	TGTGCCACCAGCAGAGAGTACACGGGTCCATTAGAGACCCAGTACTTC	CATSREYTGPLETQYF
TRBV6-5	TRBJ2-1	.	.	TGTGCCAGCAACCTTGAGGAGGGGCGGAACTATGAGCAGTTCTTC	CASNLEEGRNYEQFF
TRBV12-5	TRBJ2-1	.	.	TGTGCTAGTGGTTTGTTACGGAGAGACTCTTTGTACAATGAGCAGTTCTTC	CASGLLRRDSLYNEQFF
TRBV18	TRBJ1-6	once	TRBD1	TGTGCCAGCTCACCGACCGGGACAGGGGGTAACTCACCCCTCCACTTT	CASSPTGTGGNSPLHF
TRBV10-3	TRBJ2-5	.	TRBD1	TGTGCCATCAGTGAGCATACCGACAGGGGTCCAGTACTAAAAGAGACCCAGTACTTC	CAISEHTDRGPVLKETQYF